The 32 T cell receptor beta chains below all came from one sample that was sequenced in a study of glioma-infiltrating T cells (dated by TCRdb to the mid-2010s). TCRdb lists the instrument as Illumina MiSeq. The iRepertoire nested amplicon-rescue multiplex PCR (arm-PCR) platform was used to amplify TCR alpha and beta CDR3 regions from RNA. TCRdb reanalyzed the raw reads on its own, using fastp at Q25 for trimming and MiXCR for clone calling, and kept in-frame beta chains. Under each unique CDR3 protein, matching rows form one entry showing the most common genes and DNA. The sample profile shows 300,000 to 450,000 distinct CDR3 sequences; more than 35% of them were found once. The ten largest clones represent 12% of the sample. The sequencing sample was made of glioma tissue, nonneoplastic brain tissue, or PBMCs (not recorded which). Receptors were obtained from a human donor with low-grade glioma or glioblastoma, undergoing nonglioma brain surgery, or in good health (not recorded which).

The rearrangement links TRBV20-1 to TRBJ1-5; 12 bases fit TRBD1. The CDR3 spans 17 residues. CDR1 is DFQATT, CDR2 SNEGSKA, per germline (reference sequence). V lost 4 bases and J lost 4; bases outside the gene matches: 11. CDR3 protein: CSATPGQGARWNQPQHF. Written as DNA, the CDR3 is TGCAGTGCTACGCCGGGACAGGGGGCCAGGTGGAATCAGCCCCAGCATTTT.

With regard to this clonotype: Sequence at one end of the junction differs from germline and may be a read error. V usage is TRBV19 and J usage is TRBJ1-3, with D unresolved. CDR1 is LNHDA and CDR2 is SQIVND in the germline V gene (reference sequence). The CDR3 is made up of 15 amino acids. The CDR3 here is CASSIVGPRRNIIYF. The CDR3 DNA follows: TGTGCCAGTAGTATAGTAGGGCCGCGGAGAAACATCATATATTTT.

Only a few counts were recorded for this clonotype. The J gene is TRBJ1-5, the V gene TRBV5-1; 9 bases match TRBD1. CDR1 is SGHRS and CDR2 is YFSETQ in the germline V gene. V was clipped by 5 bases and J by 1 base; unmatched bases: 4. This CDR3 contains 15 residues. This chain's CDR3 is CASRTGQGSNQPQHF. CDR3 nucleotide sequence: TGCGCCAGCAGAACCGGACAGGGGAGCAATCAGCCCCAGCATTTT.

The chain employs TRBV2 and TRBJ1-1, with D possibly being TRBD1 (6 bases). CDR1 and CDR2 (germline): SNHLY, FYNNEI. This CDR3 spans 13 amino acids. The germline V and J ends were trimmed by 6 bases and 1 base, with 9 bases remaining between them. Here the CDR3 DNA reads TGTGCCAGCAGGGCAGGGGAGAACACTGAAGCTTTCTTT. Its translation is CASRAGENTEAFF.

This clonotype appeared once. At one end, the junction sequence differs from germline, possibly due to a read error. The chain recombines TRBV27 with TRBJ1-1; no definite D call. CDR1 and CDR2 from the germline V gene are MNHEY and SMNVEV (reference sequence). The CDR3 is made up of 13 amino acids. The chain's CDR3 is CAGSLKENTEAFF. The CDR3 coding sequence is TGTGCCGGCAGTTTGAAGGAGAACACTGAAGCTTTCTTT.

This chain uses TRBV13 with TRBJ1-1; D possibly corresponds to TRBD1 (5 bases). The CDR3 extends over 15 amino acids. The germline V and J ends were trimmed by 5 bases and 3 bases, with 16 bases remaining between them. Germline V gives CDR1 PRHDT, CDR2 FYEKMQ (reference sequence). The CDR3 DNA follows: TGTGCCAGCAGCAATACGCAGGGCCCCCACACTGAAGCTTTCTTT. Translated, it gives CASSNTQGPHTEAFF.

The V call is TRBV7-9, the J call TRBJ2-3; D is uncertain. The germline V gene encodes CDR1 SEHNR and CDR2 FQNEAQ (reference sequence). The CDR3 runs 16 residues. V was cut by 6 bases and J by 4 bases, with 20 bases left in between. The CDR3 loop is CASRPFWTGSADTQYF. Here the CDR3 DNA reads TGTGCCAGCAGGCCCTTTTGGACGGGTTCGGCAGATACGCAGTATTTT.

This clonotype showed up many times. The CDR3 is CASSPDEKLFF. CDR3 DNA sequence: TGTGCCAGCAGTCCGGATGAAAAACTGTTTTTT. The rearrangement joins TRBV6-1 to TRBJ1-4; D gene unclear. With 5 bases removed from V and 6 bases from J, the gap between germline ends came to 4 bases. CDR1 is MNHNS, CDR2 SASEGT, per germline. The CDR3 has 11 residues.

The V and J genes are TRBV9 and TRBJ2-1; D gene unclear. V was trimmed by 1 base and J by 6 bases, leaving 11 bases between them. The CDR3 consists of 14 residues. The V gene's germline CDR1 is SGDLS and CDR2 YYNGEE. CDR3 amino acids: CASSVQPASNEQFF. The CDR3 DNA sequence: TGTGCCAGCAGCGTACAGCCAGCTTCCAATGAGCAGTTCTTC.

This chain uses TRBV7-2 with TRBJ2-7; no firm D call. Germline V gives CDR1 SGHTA, CDR2 FQGNSA. The CDR3 is 12 residues long. V was cut by 0 bases and J by 10 bases, with 10 bases left in between. Written as DNA, the CDR3 is TGTGCCAGCAGCTTAGCGAACGGAGTCCAGTACTTC. It codes for CASSLANGVQYF. Complete variable domain (other parts from reference TRBV7-2 and TRBJ2-7): GAGVSQSPSNKVTEKGKDVELRCDPISGHTALYWYRQSLGQGLEFLIYFQGNSAPDKSGLPSDRFSAERTGGSVSTLTIQRTQQEDSAVYLCASSLANGVQYFGPGTRLTVT.

This clonotype was seen once. It may be a read error: a sequence one base away is much more abundant. The CDR3 does not end in the conserved phenylalanine or tryptophan, so this is likely a read error. This rearrangement joins TRBV28 to TRBJ2-3; D is undetermined. Germline V lookup: CDR1 MDHEN, CDR2 SYDVKM. The V and J ends lost 4 bases and 2 bases respectively, with 7 bases between them. The CDR3 runs 13 residues. Written as DNA, the CDR3 is TGTGCCAGCAGTTCCCCGAACACAGATACGCAGTATCTT. Residues: CASSSPNTDTQYL.

This clonotype has more than one count but fewer than ten. The chain is built from TRBV10-3 and TRBJ2-1, with TRBD2 matching over 11 bases. Germline CDR1 reads ENHRY; CDR2 reads SYGVKD. The CDR3 sequence is 14 residues long. The V gene end was trimmed by 7 bases and the J gene end by 10 bases; junction bases not matched to a gene: 9. CDR3 sequence (DNA): TGTGCCATCACTCGGACTAGCGGGTTCAGGGAGCAGTTCTTC. It codes for CAITRTSGFREQFF.

The sample holds a few counts of this clonotype. The CDR3 loop reads CASSEDSAYEQYF. The CDR3, as DNA: TGTGCCAGCAGTGAAGACTCGGCCTACGAGCAGTACTTC. The chain recombines TRBV6-1 with TRBJ2-7; D not resolved. Trimming took 1 base from V and 2 from J, leaving 6 bases between them. Per germline, CDR1 MNHNS and CDR2 SASEGT. The CDR3 extends over 13 amino acids.

Concerning this clonotype itself: A much larger clone differs from this one at a single base, so this may be a read error. The rearrangement uses TRBV28 and TRBJ2-1; 7 nucleotides agree with TRBD2. The germline V gene has CDR1 MDHEN and CDR2 SYDVKM. This CDR3 spans 15 amino acids. CDR3 region: CASSFIAGELNEQLF. Here the CDR3 DNA reads TGTGCCAGCAGTTTCATCGCGGGAGAACTGAATGAGCAGCTCTTC.

This chain uses TRBV28 with TRBJ2-7; TRBD2 agrees at 13 bases. This CDR3 region has 17 residues. Germline V gene data show CDR1 as MDHEN and CDR2 as SYDVKM. With V trimmed by 3 bases and J by 6 bases, 11 bases remained unmatched. The CDR3 is CASSFGLAGALRSEQYF. The CDR3 region has the DNA TGTGCCAGCAGTTTCGGACTAGCGGGAGCCCTAAGGTCCGAGCAGTACTTC. Full variable domain (missing parts from reference TRBV28 and TRBJ2-7): DVKVTQSSRYLVKRTGEKVFLECVQDMDHENMFWYRQDPGLGLRLIYFSYDVKMKEKGDIPEGYSVSREKKERFSLILESASTNQTSMYLCASSFGLAGALRSEQYFGPGTRLTVT.

This clonotype was counted ten times or more. V is TRBV7-2 and J is TRBJ2-3; TRBD2 matches at 8 bases. CDR1 and CDR2 (germline): SGHTA, FQGNSA. With 5 bases clipped from V and 0 bases from J, the junction kept 4 bases outside the gene matches. The CDR3 extends over 15 amino acids. CDR3 sequence: CASSQGLVSTDTQYF. The CDR3 nucleotides are TGTGCCAGCAGCCAGGGACTAGTTAGCACAGATACGCAGTATTTT.

About this clonotype: Possible read error: a much larger clone is one base away. V and J are TRBV15 and TRBJ1-5, with a weak D call TRBD1 (5 bases). Looked up from germline, CDR1 is LNHNV and CDR2 is YYDKDF (reference sequence). The CDR3 is 13 residues long. The CDR3 DNA sequence: TGTGCCACCAGCAGGCAGGGAGGTCAGCCCAAGCATTTT. This encodes CATSRQGGQPKHF.

The V gene is TRBV6-6, the J gene TRBJ2-6, with D possibly being TRBD1 (6 bases). The V gene lost 0 bases and the J gene lost 2 bases, with 8 bases spanning the gap. This CDR3 is built from 16 residues. Germline CDR1 is MNHNY and CDR2 is SVGAGI (reference sequence). The CDR3 protein is CASSYSWGPGANVLTF. Here the CDR3 DNA reads TGTGCCAGCAGTTACTCGTGGGGGCCTGGGGCCAACGTCCTGACTTTC.

Regarding this clonotype: A junction boundary mismatches the germline segment, possibly from a read error. The rearrangement uses TRBV27 and TRBJ2-5; weak D call: TRBD2 (6 bases). Germline V gene lookup returns CDR1 MNHEY and CDR2 SMNVEV (reference sequence). This CDR3 comprises 17 residues. The CDR3 bases are TGTGCCAGCAGTTCCCCCGGGGTAGCGGCGGTCCAAGAGTCCCAGTACTTC. Protein: CASSSPGVAAVQESQYF.

This chain connects TRBV27 to TRBJ2-3; TRBD2 matches at 11 bases. Germline CDR1 is MNHEY and CDR2 is SMNVEV (reference sequence). The V and J ends lost 7 bases and 4 bases, in that order; junction bases with no gene match: 4. This CDR3 is built from 14 residues. In nucleotides, the CDR3 is TGTGCCAGCATGGGACTAGCGGCCGCAGATACGCAGTATTTT. Amino acids: CASMGLAAADTQYF.

The chain combines TRBV2 with TRBJ2-2, with 9 bases identical to TRBD2. This CDR3 spans 15 amino acids. Per the germline V gene, CDR1 is SNHLY and CDR2 is FYNNEI. J lost 6 bases, V lost 7 bases, and 9 bases had no gene match. CDR3 coding DNA: TGTGCCAGCACGGGACTAGCCGGGGACGCCGGGGAGCTGTTTTTT. It is translated as CASTGLAGDAGELFF.

This clonotype turned up a few times. The V and J genes are TRBV2 and TRBJ1-2; 7 nucleotides line up with TRBD1. This CDR3 contains 15 residues. Looked up from germline, CDR1 is SNHLY and CDR2 is FYNNEI. The ends lost 1 base at V and 5 bases at J; junction bases unmatched: 7. CDR3 loop: CASSEGTGHQYGYTF. CDR3 DNA: TGTGCCAGCAGTGAAGGGACAGGACATCAATATGGCTACACCTTC.

This clonotype was counted only a few times. This rearrangement joins TRBV4-1 to TRBJ2-2, with a tentative D call TRBD2 (6 bases). Trimming stripped 3 bases from V and 2 bases from J, with 13 bases between. Looked up from germline, CDR1 is MGHRA and CDR2 is YSYEKL. The CDR3 has 16 residues. CDR3: CASSQATGSNTGELFF. The CDR3 DNA follows: TGCGCCAGCAGCCAGGCTACCGGGAGCAACACCGGGGAGCTGTTTTTT.

Comment on this clonotype: This clone may be a read error of a much larger clone one base away. The chain links TRBV6-1 to TRBJ2-5; D is unclear. The germline V and J ends were trimmed by 5 bases and 5 bases, with 12 bases remaining between them. Germline loops: CDR1 MNHNS, CDR2 SASEGT. This CDR3 contains 13 residues. CDR3 DNA: TGTGCCAGCAGTCCCGGAGCAGCCGAGACCCAGTACTTC. Its protein product is CASSPGAAETQYF.

This sequence joins TRBV19 and TRBJ1-2; perhaps TRBD1 as D (5 bases). This CDR3 is 15 amino acids long. Germline assignment: CDR1 LNHDA and CDR2 SQIVND (reference sequence). Trimming took off 6 bases at V and 4 bases at J, with 18 bases between the two ends. The CDR3: CASSDGGAGSYGYTF. DNA of the CDR3: TGTGCCAGTAGCGACGGTGGGGCAGGGTCCTATGGCTACACCTTC.

The chain is built from TRBV20-1 and TRBJ2-1, with D unclear. The germline V gene encodes CDR1 DFQATT and CDR2 SNEGSKA (reference sequence). V lost 3 bases and J 2 bases, leaving 8 bases between the germline ends. There are 13 residues in the CDR3. The CDR3 DNA follows: TGCAGTGCTAGGGCAGCCACCTACAATGAGCAGTTCTTC. Amino acids: CSARAATYNEQFF.

The V gene is TRBV20-1, the J gene TRBJ2-1; 12 bases line up with TRBD2. The CDR3 is 15 residues long. The germline V gene has CDR1 DFQATT and CDR2 SNEGSKA (reference sequence). Trimming took 3 bases from V and 6 from J; bases not matched to a gene: 6. The CDR3 region has the DNA TGCAGTGCTAGGAACCCGGGACTAGCGGGCAATGAGCAGTTCTTC. It encodes CSARNPGLAGNEQFF.

This rearrangement joins TRBV7-2 to TRBJ2-1; 16 nucleotides match TRBD2. Germline V gene data show CDR1 as SGHTA and CDR2 as FQGNSA. V lost 5 bases to trimming and J lost 10 bases; unmatched junction nucleotides: 8. The CDR3 is 16 amino acids. Written as DNA, the CDR3 is TGTGCCAGCAGCCCGGGACTAGCGGGAGGGTATGAGGAGCAGTTCTTC. Encoded protein: CASSPGLAGGYEEQFF.

A few counts support this clonotype. The J gene is TRBJ1-2, the V gene TRBV4-1, with a weak D call TRBD1 (6 bases). This CDR3 has 17 amino acids. Trimming removed 1 base at V and 4 bases at J, with 19 bases between. Per germline, CDR1 MGHRA and CDR2 YSYEKL. The CDR3 DNA is TGCGCCAGCAGCCAAGCCCTGGGGGCTCGGGGGAGCTATGGCTACACCTTC. As protein: CASSQALGARGSYGYTF.

V gene TRBV29-1 combines with J gene TRBJ2-7; 10 nucleotides line up with TRBD2. The germline V gene encodes CDR1 SQVTM and CDR2 ANQGSEA. CDR3 length equals 14 residues. Trimming took 6 bases from V and 2 from J; bases not matched to a gene: 7. The CDR3, as DNA: TGCAGCGTCCATAGCGGGAGGCCAACCTACGAGCAGTACTTC. It translates to CSVHSGRPTYEQYF.

About this clonotype itself: An end of the junction differs from the germline gene, which may be a read error. The chain links TRBV11-2 to TRBJ2-2, with D unclear. Germline lookup yields CDR1 SGHAT and CDR2 FQNNGV. This CDR3 has 17 residues. The CDR3 sequence is CASRLERQAQNTGELFF. DNA for the CDR3: TGTGCCAGCAGGTTAGAGAGGCAGGCCCAGAACACCGGGGAGCTGTTTTTT.

In this sample, this clonotype turned up a few times. This rearrangement joins TRBV10-3 to TRBJ2-3; 10 bases align to TRBD2. The CDR3 totals 15 residues. V was clipped by 6 bases and J by 4 bases; unmatched bases: 7. Germline values: CDR1 ENHRY, CDR2 SYGVKD. The CDR3 coding sequence is TGTGCCATCAGCCCTAGCGGGAGCCGCGCAGATACGCAGTATTTT. This translates into CAISPSGSRADTQYF.